A single TCR beta chain is shown here with its context. Its antigen remains undetermined. No much larger clonotype is one base removed from it; base qualities were not supplied. At the DNA level, this CDR3 is encoded by other sequences in the same sample as well. The donors were healthy, HIV-negative adults with no recently reported acute infections or vaccinations. Every donor was a Caucasian adult residing in Nashville, Tennessee, USA. CD4+ T cells were enriched by magnetic negative selection; naive cells were then positively selected on CD45RA, and the negative fraction formed the memory subset. Blood was collected by leukapheresis, and PBMCs were isolated by Ficoll-Histopaque density gradient centrifugation and then cryopreserved in liquid nitrogen vapor phase. Analytical flow cytometry was used to check the purity and quantity of every magnetically sorted T cell population. Each sorted fraction had its genomic DNA isolated and then quantified by UV absorbance on a Nanodrop 2000c.

TCR CDR3 regions were amplified from genomic DNA by multiplex PCR using the deep immunoSEQ assay. Genomic DNA extracted from each cell subset was distributed evenly over all wells of several immunoSEQ 96-well plates, and each plate served as one replicate. For sorted subsets, roughly 200 ng of genomic DNA, equivalent to some 30,000 T cell genomes, went into each replicate PCR. Purified libraries were quantified with a Qubit 3.0 fluorometer, sized on a Bioanalyzer 2100, and re-quantified with the KAPA Library Quantification kit. A separate single-read 150-cycle Illumina NextSeq 550 flow cell was used to sequence each immunoSEQ 96-well plate. Per the original workflow: Because only junctional sequences without quality scores were contained in the immunoSEQ output, filtering matching that applied to full-length reads could not be performed. To assign V/J genes and CDR3, sequences were annotated using PyIR, a Python wrapper for IgBLAST v1.9, with IMGT germline references. Reads were filtered out if the reads had weak V/J assignments (E-value above 1e-6), no CDR3, stop codons, out-of-frame junctions, or ambiguous translated residues. V3J clonotypes were defined as sequences sharing the same inferred V gene, J gene, and CDR3 amino acid sequence. Percentage overlap between repertoires was computed as shared unique clonotypes divided by the size of the smaller repertoire. Three approaches were used to assess repertoire richness: RTK rarefaction, the Chao1 estimator, and Recon v2.1 estimates of unobserved clonotypes. OLGA was used to compute generation probabilities for all TCRbeta clonotypes that the gDNA method yielded from a few donors. TCRdb took this table from immuneACCESS and kept in-frame rearrangements with V and J called. Such tables lack part of the clones; where checked against another copy, unresolved V genes explain under half of the gap, and the rest is unexplained. From that table come the V and J calls and clone size; the DNA was used to work out D and trimming. This sample lists a few million clones; 92% were detected once. More than 0.35% of the sample is held by the ten biggest clonotypes.

The data derive from a study of shared clonotypes between healthy human individuals (dated by TCRdb to 2018 to 2020). For the wider study: A couple of women and a few men aged 18 to 49 years were included in the cohort. For each donor, CD4 naive and CD4 memory were each given three plates, CD8 naive was given two plates, and CD8 memory was given one plate. Blood TCR repertoires of a handful of healthy adults were deeply sequenced to estimate repertoire size and the extent of clonotype sharing between individuals. Libraries were prepared and TCR repertoires were sequenced by different laboratories using diverse techniques, in order to increase sequencing depth and limit assay-specific biases. Each donor's leukapheresis produced roughly between about 0.9 and 9.5 billion PBMCs. The research as a whole found: Sampling was restricted to blood, and TCR repertoires in tissues likely differ from the TCR repertoires found in blood. Larger estimated clonotype richness was generally found for naive subsets than for memory subsets. Compared with non-shared clonotypes, clonotypes shared by all four sorted-subset donors had higher generation probabilities. About 4.5% of naive CD4, 3.5% of naive CD8, approximately 2% of memory CD4, and approximately 0.4% of memory CD8 clonotypes were shared across a few donors. Because the study included a small number of donors, the genetic and exposure-history diversity represented was limited. Incomplete sequencing was indicated by rarefaction of sorted-subset datasets, despite the large sequencing depth. Based on pairwise subsampling, the degree of clonotype sharing among donors was expected to be affected by sequencing depth.

This clonotype originated in a man between 18 and 29 years old in good health. Some clones in this sample may be carry-over from other donors' samples. The specimen was naive CD4+ T cells from PBMCs. The sample's cell subset or site label, decoded: CD45RA+ positively selected.

CDR3 reads: CASSPETGNTIYF. In nucleotides, the sequence is TGTGCCAGCAGCCCTGAGACTGGAAACACCATATATTTT. The rearranged chain carries TRBV7-2 and TRBJ1-3, with no D gene named confidently. Including cysteine and phenylalanine, the CDR3 has 13 amino acids. Only CDR3 DNA remains: 39 bases, in frame from the first base. For CDR1 and CDR2, the germline V gene lists SGHTA and FQGNSA. Cut back by 5 bases and 2 bases, the V and J ends lie 7 bases apart.